One and the same sample provided the 23 T cell receptor beta chains below, sequenced in a study of cytomegalovirus exposure and HLA in healthy donors. Use of 60 Vbeta and 13 Jbeta primers characterized the PCR. This table comes from immunoSEQ multiplex PCR, and its TCRdb copy is limited to in-frame clones, with some not included. The sample carries 120,000 or so clones, roughly a tenth recorded once. What was sequenced was PBMCs. Receptors originate from a woman aged 18-29 years in good health and CMV-seropositive.

The chain's CDR3 is CASGLVIGGVTEAFF. The CDR3 region has the DNA TGTGCTAGTGGTTTGGTAATAGGGGGGGTCACTGAAGCTTTCTTT. The rearrangement joins TRBV12-5 to TRBJ1-1; D is perhaps TRBD1 (6 bases). Deletions cut 0 bases from V and 4 bases from J, with 12 bases between. Germline CDR1 LGHNT, CDR2 FRNRAP. There are 15 residues in the CDR3.

This clone was counted between two and nine times. V and J are TRBV6-5 and TRBJ2-3; 10 positions agree with TRBD1. The trim removed 6 bases at V and 7 bases at J, leaving 4 bases unmatched. Germline V gene sequence: CDR1 MNHEY, CDR2 SVGAGI. The CDR3 consists of 13 residues. The CDR3 region has the DNA TGTGCCAGCAGCCGAGACAGGGGGCATACGCAGTATTTT. This codes for CASSRDRGHTQYF.

This clone was seen only a few times. The chain employs TRBV5-1 and TRBJ2-2; 8 bases match TRBD1. Unmatched junction bases numbered 4, after V lost 1 base and J lost 2 bases. The V gene's germline CDR1 is SGHRS and CDR2 YFSETQ. The CDR3 totals 16 residues. The CDR3 DNA reads as TGCGCCAGCAGCTTGCTTTCAGGGGGCAACACCGGGGAGCTGTTTTTT. This codes for CASSLLSGGNTGELFF.

This clone came up a few times. This chain's CDR3 is CATSRELAGLNEQFF. CDR3 coding DNA: TGTGCCACCAGCAGAGAACTAGCGGGACTTAATGAGCAGTTCTTC. J is TRBJ2-1 and V is TRBV15; 10 bases agree with TRBD2. The CDR3 loop spans 15 amino acids. Trimming at V came to 0 bases and at J to 7 bases, leaving 3 bases not matched to a gene. CDR1 LNHNV and CDR2 YYDKDF come from the germline V gene (reference sequence). The variable domain in full, with the rest retrieved from reference TRBV15 and TRBJ2-1, is DAMVIQNPRYQVTQFGKPVTLSCSQTLNHNVMYWYQQKSSQAPKLLFHYYDKDFNNEADTPDNFQSRRPNTSFCFLDIRSPGLGDTAMYLCATSRELAGLNEQFFGPGTRLTVL.

The rearrangement uses TRBV5-6 and TRBJ1-2; TRBD1 matches 9 bases. Germline-derived CDR1 and CDR2 are SGHDT and YYEEEE. There are 15 residues in the CDR3. The V gene end was trimmed by 4 bases and the J gene end by 8 bases; junction bases not matched to a gene: 12. The CDR3 sequence is CASSPLGQGLGGYTF. The CDR3 nucleotides are TGTGCCAGCAGCCCCTTGGGACAGGGCTTGGGCGGCTACACCTTC.

This chain uses TRBV10-2 with TRBJ2-6; TRBD1 matches at 7 bases. The CDR3 extends over 18 amino acids. CDR1 WSHSY and CDR2 SAAADI come from the germline V gene. V shed 7 bases and J 1 base; nucleotides not matched to a gene: 13. The CDR3 spells CASILEGGGSSGANVLTF. CDR3 nucleotides: TGCGCCAGCATATTAGAAGGGGGCGGATCTTCTGGGGCCAACGTCCTGACTTTC.

This clone turned up a few times. The chain employs TRBV28 and TRBJ2-7; 12 bases map to TRBD2. Trimming took 6 bases from V and 0 from J; bases not matched to a gene: 12. CDR3 length: 18 residues. Germline V gene lookup returns CDR1 MDHEN and CDR2 SYDVKM. CDR3 sequence reads: CASSSGLAGLRSSYEQYF. CDR3 sequence (DNA): TGTGCCAGCAGCTCGGGACTAGCGGGCCTAAGGAGCTCCTACGAGCAGTACTTC.

CDR3 DNA: TGTGCCAGCAGGACCGGGACTGATAACACTGAAGCTTTCTTT. This translates into CASRTGTDNTEAFF. The rearrangement links TRBV5-4 to TRBJ1-1; D is perhaps TRBD1 (5 bases). The germline CDR1 and CDR2 sequences are SGHNT and YYREEE (reference sequence). The CDR3 has 14 amino acids. V dropped 5 bases and J dropped 2 bases, with 13 bases sitting between them.

The V gene is TRBV27, the J gene TRBJ2-7; 7 nucleotides align to TRBD2. After removal of 6 bases from V and 1 base from J, the junction contained 6 bases not matched to a gene. The CDR3 contains 14 residues. Germline V gene data show CDR1 as MNHEY and CDR2 as SMNVEV (reference sequence). CDR3 nucleotide sequence: TGTGCCAGCAGCTACGGACTAGGATCCTACGAGCAGTACTTC. Translating gives CASSYGLGSYEQYF.

The V gene is TRBV18, the J gene TRBJ2-7, with TRBD2 matching over 8 bases. The CDR3 totals 16 residues. V dropped 1 base and J dropped 4; count of bases not matched to a gene: 9. The germline gives CDR1 KGHSH, CDR2 LQKENI. Here the CDR3 reads CASSPLPGTSQYEQYF. CDR3 sequence (DNA): TGTGCCAGCTCACCACTTCCCGGGACTAGTCAATACGAGCAGTACTTC.

This clone has only a few counts. The gene calls are TRBV29-1 and TRBJ2-2; 8 nucleotides line up with TRBD1. Germline loops: CDR1 SQVTM, CDR2 ANQGSEA. The CDR3 runs to 12 residues. J was trimmed by 4 bases and V by 7 bases; bases with no gene match: 2. DNA of the CDR3: TGCAGCGGCACAGGGGGCACCGGGGAGCTGTTTTTT. Amino acid sequence: CSGTGGTGELFF.

The sample holds a few counts of this clone. The J gene is TRBJ1-1, the V gene TRBV11-2; no clear D gene. The CDR3 sequence is 14 residues long. CDR1 and CDR2 from the germline V gene are SGHAT and FQNNGV. V was pared by 4 bases and J by 2 bases, with 11 bases between. The CDR3 sequence: CASSSTPTNTEAFF. For the CDR3, the DNA is TGTGCCAGCAGCTCAACCCCGACTAACACTGAAGCTTTCTTT.

This clone was found a few times. The chain carries TRBV10-3 and TRBJ2-5, with TRBD2 as a possible D gene (6 bases). The germline V gene encodes CDR1 ENHRY and CDR2 SYGVKD. The CDR3 consists of 14 residues. The germline V and J ends were trimmed by 3 bases and 5 bases, with 13 bases remaining between them. CDR3 loop: CAISDPAGGETQYF. The CDR3 nucleotides are TGTGCCATCAGTGACCCAGCGGGTGGTGAGACCCAGTACTTC.

J is TRBJ2-7 and V is TRBV7-3; 10 bases match TRBD1. CDR1 is SGHTA and CDR2 is FQGTGA in the germline V gene. With V trimmed by 5 bases and J by 9 bases, 10 bases remained unmatched. This CDR3 has 14 amino acids. This CDR3 reads CASSIRDRGCWQYF. The CDR3, as DNA: TGTGCCAGCAGCATCCGGGACAGGGGTTGTTGGCAGTACTTC.

The rearrangement uses TRBV25-1 and TRBJ2-7; possibly TRBD2 for D (6 bases). The V gene lost 3 bases and the J gene lost 3 bases, with 15 bases spanning the gap. This CDR3 is 15 amino acids long. CDR1 is MGHDK and CDR2 is SYGVNS in the germline V gene. CDR3 protein: CASSELGTRGYEQYF. CDR3 coding DNA: TGTGCCAGCAGTGAGCTCGGGACTCGGGGCTACGAGCAGTACTTC.

Remarks on this clone: One end of the junction fails to match germline, which may point to a read error. The chain employs TRBV25-1 and TRBJ2-7, with 7 bases aligning to TRBD1. CDR1 and CDR2 (germline): MGHDK, SYGVNS. The CDR3 runs to 13 residues. The DNA for the CDR3 is TGTGCCAGAAGTGGATACAGGGGCGACGAGCAGTACTTC. Protein product: CARSGYRGDEQYF.

This chain links TRBV14 with TRBJ2-7; D perhaps matches TRBD2 (7 bases). The CDR3 is 14 residues long. V was clipped by 2 bases and J by 2 bases, with 10 bases between them. The germline V gene encodes CDR1 SGHDN and CDR2 FVKESK. CDR3 amino acids: CASSQRGGPYEQYF. CDR3 bases: TGTGCCAGCAGCCAAAGGGGGGGGCCCTACGAGCAGTACTTC.

V usage is TRBV6-5 and J usage is TRBJ1-1; tentative D call: TRBD1 (6 bases). Per germline, CDR1 MNHEY and CDR2 SVGAGI. Between the trimmed V and J ends, which lost 5 bases and 11 bases, there was a span of 18 bases. The CDR3 contains 13 residues. The CDR3: CASSRQRGGDAFF. Here the CDR3 DNA reads TGTGCCAGCAGTCGCCAGAGAGGGGGTGATGCTTTCTTT.

V gene TRBV27 combines with J gene TRBJ2-7; 10 positions agree with TRBD1. The CDR3 contains 15 residues. Germline V gives CDR1 MNHEY, CDR2 SMNVEV (reference sequence). With 7 bases clipped from V and 3 bases from J, the junction kept 9 bases outside the gene matches. CDR3: CASTLSGTGVYEQYF. The CDR3 nucleotides read TGTGCCAGCACCCTTTCGGGGACAGGGGTCTACGAGCAGTACTTC.

This clone turned up a few times. V gene TRBV5-1 combines with J gene TRBJ2-1, with D perhaps matching TRBD1 (5 bases). Germline values: CDR1 SGHRS, CDR2 YFSETQ. V dropped 4 bases and J dropped 5 bases, with 16 bases sitting between them. The CDR3 is 15 amino acids. The CDR3 is CASSRTERQNNEQFF. CDR3 nucleotide sequence: TGCGCCAGCAGCAGAACGGAAAGACAGAACAATGAGCAGTTCTTC.

The chain combines TRBV6-1 with TRBJ1-5, with a weak D call TRBD1 (6 bases). The V end lost 6 bases, the J end lost 3 bases, and 9 bases lay between the germline ends. CDR3 size: 13 residues. CDR1 MNHNS and CDR2 SASEGT come from the germline V gene. CDR3 nucleotides: TGTGCCAGCAGGACAGGCTCCAATCAGCCCCAGCATTTT. As protein: CASRTGSNQPQHF.

Only a few counts were recorded for this clone. V and J are TRBV5-1 and TRBJ2-3; the D is unclear. CDR3 length: 16 amino acids. V was cut by 1 base and J by 4 bases, with 16 bases left in between. In germline, CDR1 is SGHRS, CDR2 YFSETQ. The CDR3 DNA follows: TGCGCCAGCAGCTTGTTATCCGGCCGGAGTTCAGATACGCAGTATTTT. It translates to CASSLLSGRSSDTQYF.

This chain uses TRBV15 with TRBJ2-7; 10 bases align to TRBD1. Germline V CDR1 and CDR2: LNHNV, YYDKDF (reference sequence). Unmatched junction bases numbered 11, after V lost 6 bases and J lost 0 bases. This CDR3 has 17 amino acids. CDR3 nucleotides: TGTGCCACCAGTAATTCTCCGGGACAGGGGATCTCCTACGAGCAGTACTTC. Translated: CATSNSPGQGISYEQYF.